This T cell receptor (beta chain) comes out of a study of post-analysis software for immune sequencing data. Study background: Several disease courses (relapsing-remitting, secondary progressive and progressive-relapsing) of multiple sclerosis were included.

As concerns this clonotype: Its antigen is as yet unknown. The junction and the germline gene differ at one end; a read error may be behind it.

There are 13 residues in the CDR3. Germline values: CDR1 SGHRS, CDR2 YFSETQ. Study-wide points: Patients carried several TRBV segments more frequently than controls did, and TRBV5-6, TRBV5-1 and TRBV20-1 were among them. Multiple sclerosis patients had significantly lower normalized Chao1 diversity than controls. By F measure, samples from a shared preparation batch strongly co-clustered.

Each TCR beta cDNA library carried unique molecular identifiers. Hundreds of thousands of cDNA molecules were obtained from roughly 0.93 to 9.6 million T cells. TCRdb ran MiXCR on the PCR reads and lists one entry per CDR3 protein. Among roughly 800,000 distinct CDR3 sequences listed, approximately 44% were seen once. V and J are TRBV5-1 and TRBJ2-7; no clear D gene. Sequenced: blood. This TCR was sampled from a girl aged 10-17 years with multiple sclerosis. Here the CDR3 reads CASRLDTSYEQYF. In DNA, the CDR3 is TGCGCCAGCAGGTTGGATACCTCCTACGAGCAGTACTTC.